This is a list of T cell receptor beta chains from one sample in a study of CD8 T cells in ankylosing spondylitis. TCRdb re-called the 5' RACE reads through MiXCR, storing one row per CDR3 protein. The profile shows about 340,000 distinct CDR3 sequences, 20% to 25% of them singletons. The sequenced sample consisted of blood, either unsorted or a sorted T cell fraction (not recorded which). Every receptor here comes from a male donor with ankylosing spondylitis or in good health (not recorded which). Each CDR3 is given with its conserved first and last residue. A D gene is named only where the DNA matches it firmly. Size tells how often a clone was seen (once, few, many) or the class of an expanded clone, and some rows leave it out.

TRBJ1-5 TRBV12-3/TRBV12-4 NA many TGTGCCAGCAGCTTTTGGGGGTTCAATCAGCCCCAGCATTTT CASSFWGFNQPQHF
TRBJ1-1 TRBV6-1 TRBD1 NA TGTGCCAGCGGACAGGTGGGCGGATACACTGAAGCTTTCTTT CASGQVGGYTEAFF
TRBJ1-1 TRBV29-1 NA NA TGCAGCGTGGTCACAGCATTTATGAACACTGAAGCTTTCTTT CSVVTAFMNTEAFF
TRBJ2-3 TRBV2 NA NA TGTGCCAGCAACCCCCTTCCAGGGGGGGCTCTATCAGATACGCAGTATTTT CASNPLPGGALSDTQYF
TRBJ2-1 TRBV20-1 NA few TGCAGTGCTAGAGACCTACGGGCCCCGCAGTTCTTC CSARDLRAPQFF
TRBJ2-3 TRBV12-3/TRBV12-4 NA few TGTGCCAGCAGCCCCGTGGGGGGCTCAGATACGCAGTATTTT CASSPVGGSDTQYF
TRBJ2-7 TRBV7-9 NA NA TGTGCCAGCAGTTTACAAAACAGGGAGGCCGAGCAGTACTTC CASSLQNREAEQYF
TRBJ2-7 TRBV6-6 NA NA TGTGCCAGCAGTCCTCTTATGAACGAGCAGTACTTC CASSPLMNEQYF
TRBJ2-2 TRBV20-1 NA NA TGCAGTGCTAGAGATCTGGCGACGAACACCGGGGAGCTGTTTTTT CSARDLATNTGELFF
TRBJ2-3 TRBV4-2 NA few TGTGCCAGCAGGCCCCGGGGCACCGGCACAGATACGCAGTATTTT CASRPRGTGTDTQYF
TRBJ2-3 TRBV12-3/TRBV12-4 NA many TGTGCCAGCAGTTTGGATACGCAGTATTTT CASSLDTQYF
TRBJ2-2 TRBV10-3 NA many TGTGCCATCAGTCCCCGGGACTTGTCCAAGACCGGGGAGCTGTTTTTT CAISPRDLSKTGELFF
TRBJ1-5 TRBV12-3/TRBV12-4 TRBD1 NA TGTGCCAGCAGTAATGACAGGGGTTGGCAGCCCCAGCATTTT CASSNDRGWQPQHF